A single sample gave rise to the 9 T cell receptor beta chains below, sequenced in a study of human thymus T cells. Corrective cardiac surgery supplied the resected thymus tissue. Here immunoSEQ multiplex PCR was the method, and the copy in TCRdb shows in-frame clones only, minus some. The sample includes tens of thousands of clones, 85% to 95% of them seen just once. Sequenced input: thymus tissue. The receptors originated from a girl less than two years old with a congenital heart defect but otherwise immunologically healthy.

The chain uses TRBV13 and TRBJ1-2, with D unresolved. The length of the CDR3 is 19 residues. Looked up from germline, CDR1 is PRHDT and CDR2 is FYEKMQ (reference sequence). Trimming shortened V by 3 bases and J by 0 bases, and 23 bases separated the two germline ends. CDR3 sequence: CASSFYGSPTNHSNYGYTF. The CDR3 DNA follows: TGTGCCAGCAGCTTCTACGGGAGCCCGACCAACCATTCTAACTATGGCTACACCTTC.

This rearrangement joins TRBV5-1 to TRBJ2-5, with D possibly matching TRBD2 (6 bases). The J call is doubtful: the DNA matches TRBJ2-7 better. This CDR3 comprises 17 residues. CDR1 and CDR2 from the germline V gene are SGHRS and YFSETQ. For the CDR3, the DNA is TGCGCCAGCAGACCCCCCAGATTTGGAGGGAGCTCCTACGAGCAGTACTTC. The encoded protein is CASRPPRFGGSSYEQYF.

V and J are TRBV4-1 and TRBJ1-1; D not resolved. The CDR3 has 13 residues. Per the germline V gene, CDR1 is MGHRA and CDR2 is YSYEKL. Trimming stripped 1 base from V and 0 bases from J, with 3 bases between. The CDR3 region is CASSQGMNTEAFF. In nucleotides, the CDR3 is TGCGCCAGCAGCCAAGGTATGAACACTGAAGCTTTCTTT.

The rearrangement links TRBV6-4 to TRBJ2-2; D gene uncertain. The germline V and J ends were trimmed by 6 bases and 6 bases, with 11 bases remaining between them. CDR3 length: 13 amino acids. Per germline, CDR1 MRHNA and CDR2 SNTAGT. Written as DNA, the CDR3 is TGTGCCAGCAGCGCCACCCCAGCCGGGGAGCTGTTTTTT. It codes for CASSATPAGELFF.

The V gene is TRBV28, the J gene TRBJ2-3, with D perhaps matching TRBD1 or TRBD2 (5 bases each). CDR1 MDHEN and CDR2 SYDVKM come from the germline V gene. This CDR3 comprises 15 residues. V was cut by 3 bases and J by 2 bases, with 12 bases left in between. The CDR3 sequence is CASSLNGTFTDTQYF. As DNA, the CDR3 is TGTGCCAGCAGTTTGAACGGGACGTTCACAGATACGCAGTATTTT.

The chain combines TRBV11-2 with TRBJ2-7, with D possibly matching TRBD2 (5 bases). Trimming stripped 3 bases from V and 2 bases from J, with 17 bases between. Germline CDR1 SGHAT, CDR2 FQNNGV. The CDR3 has 16 amino acids. The CDR3 DNA reads as TGTGCCAGCAGCTTCAGGATCGGGGAACCGGCCTACGAGCAGTACTTC. Translating gives CASSFRIGEPAYEQYF. Combining the CDR3 with reference TRBV11-2 and TRBJ2-7 gives the whole variable domain EAGVAQSPRYKIIEKRQSVAFWCNPISGHATLYWYQQILGQGPKLLIQFQNNGVVDDSQLPKDRFSAERLKGVDSTLKIQPAKLEDSAVYLCASSFRIGEPAYEQYFGPGTRLTVT.

J is TRBJ1-5 and V is TRBV28, with D perhaps matching TRBD1 (6 bases). V was cut by 5 bases and J by 0 bases, with 17 bases left in between. Germline CDR1 is MDHEN and CDR2 is SYDVKM. The CDR3 runs to 17 residues. The CDR3 DNA reads TGTGCCAGCAGTCCTTTTTGGACAGATCATAGCAATCAGCCCCAGCATTTT. This sequence encodes CASSPFWTDHSNQPQHF. Filled out from reference TRBV28 and TRBJ1-5, the complete variable domain reads DVKVTQSSRYLVKRTGEKVFLECVQDMDHENMFWYRQDPGLGLRLIYFSYDVKMKEKGDIPEGYSVSREKKERFSLILESASTNQTSMYLCASSPFWTDHSNQPQHFGDGTRLSIL.

This chain joins TRBV10-2 and TRBJ1-2; no clear D. The V end was cut by 4 bases, the J end by 8 bases, with 20 bases between. The CDR3 is 15 residues long. Germline V gives CDR1 WSHSY, CDR2 SAAADI. The CDR3 region is CASSGGEREAKGYTF. CDR3 nucleotide sequence: TGCGCCAGCAGTGGAGGTGAAAGGGAGGCAAAAGGCTACACCTTC.

This chain uses TRBV11-2 with TRBJ2-7; 7 positions agree with TRBD2. This CDR3 is built from 16 residues. Trimming at V came to 5 bases and at J to 2 bases, leaving 12 bases not matched to a gene. Germline V gene data show CDR1 as SGHAT and CDR2 as FQNNGV. The CDR3 DNA follows: TGTGCCAGCAGCCAGGGTTTGCGGGAGAGCGCCTACGAGCAGTACTTC. Translation gives CASSQGLRESAYEQYF.